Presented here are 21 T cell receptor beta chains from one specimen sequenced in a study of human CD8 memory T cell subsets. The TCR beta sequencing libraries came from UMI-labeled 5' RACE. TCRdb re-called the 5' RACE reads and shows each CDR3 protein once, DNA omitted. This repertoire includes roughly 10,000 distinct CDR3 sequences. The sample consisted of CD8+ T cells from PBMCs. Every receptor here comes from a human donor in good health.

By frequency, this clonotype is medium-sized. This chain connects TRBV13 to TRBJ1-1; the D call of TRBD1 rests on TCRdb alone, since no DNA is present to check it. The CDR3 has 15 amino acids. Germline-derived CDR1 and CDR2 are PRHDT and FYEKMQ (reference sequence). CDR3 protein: CASSPRWGTNTEAFF. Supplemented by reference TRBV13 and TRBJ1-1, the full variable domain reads AAGVIQSPRHLIKEKRETATLKCYPIPRHDTVYWYQQGPGQDPQFLISFYEKMQSDKGSIPDRFSAQQFSDYHSELNMSSLELGDSALYFCASSPRWGTNTEAFFGQGTRLTVV.

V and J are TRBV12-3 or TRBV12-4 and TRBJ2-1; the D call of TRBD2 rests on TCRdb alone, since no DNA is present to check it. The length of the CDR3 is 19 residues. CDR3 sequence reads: CASGGWTSGDRDSYNEQFF.

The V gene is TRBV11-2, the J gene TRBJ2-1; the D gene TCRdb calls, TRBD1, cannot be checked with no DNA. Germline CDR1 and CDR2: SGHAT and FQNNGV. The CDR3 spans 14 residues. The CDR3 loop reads CASSLAGNRNEQFF.

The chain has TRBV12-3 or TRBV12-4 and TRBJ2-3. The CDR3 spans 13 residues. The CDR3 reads CASSLAGTDTQYF.

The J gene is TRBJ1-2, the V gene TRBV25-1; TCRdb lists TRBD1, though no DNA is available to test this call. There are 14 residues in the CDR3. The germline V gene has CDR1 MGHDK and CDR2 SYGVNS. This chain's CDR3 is CASKSQADTGGYTF.

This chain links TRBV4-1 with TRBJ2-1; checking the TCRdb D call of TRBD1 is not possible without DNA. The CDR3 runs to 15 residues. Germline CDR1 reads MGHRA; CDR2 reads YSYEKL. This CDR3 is CASSQDSRGYNEQFF.

The CDR3 here is CASSVEMAVYNEQFF. The chain joins TRBV9 to TRBJ2-1. Germline values: CDR1 SGDLS, CDR2 YYNGEE. The CDR3 contains 15 residues.

CDR3: CASSKGTDSSYEQYF. J is TRBJ2-7 and V is TRBV7-9; lacking DNA, the TRBD1 call made by TCRdb goes unchecked. In germline, CDR1 is SEHNR, CDR2 FQNEAQ (reference sequence). CDR3 length: 15 amino acids.

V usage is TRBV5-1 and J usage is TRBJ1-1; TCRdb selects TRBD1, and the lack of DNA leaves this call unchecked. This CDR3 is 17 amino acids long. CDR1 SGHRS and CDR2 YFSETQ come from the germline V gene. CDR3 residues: CASSLSGTGGHWTEAFF.

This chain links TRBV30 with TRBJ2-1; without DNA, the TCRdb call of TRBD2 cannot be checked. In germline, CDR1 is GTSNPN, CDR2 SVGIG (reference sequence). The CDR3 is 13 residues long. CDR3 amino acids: CAWSYGRWNEQFF. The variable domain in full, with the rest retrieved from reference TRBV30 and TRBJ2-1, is SQTIHQWPATLVQPVGSPLSLECTVEGTSNPNLYWYRQAAGRGLQLLFYSVGIGQISSEVPQNLSASRPQDRQFILSSKKLLLSDSGFYLCAWSYGRWNEQFFGPGTRLTVL.

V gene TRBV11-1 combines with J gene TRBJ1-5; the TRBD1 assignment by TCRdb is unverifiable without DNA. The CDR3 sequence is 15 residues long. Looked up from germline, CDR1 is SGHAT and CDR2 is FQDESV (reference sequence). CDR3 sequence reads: CASSPGQGRNQPQHF.

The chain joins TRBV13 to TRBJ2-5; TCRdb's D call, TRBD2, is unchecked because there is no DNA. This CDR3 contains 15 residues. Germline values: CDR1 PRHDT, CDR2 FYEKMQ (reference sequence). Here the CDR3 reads CASSLAGGPGETQYF.

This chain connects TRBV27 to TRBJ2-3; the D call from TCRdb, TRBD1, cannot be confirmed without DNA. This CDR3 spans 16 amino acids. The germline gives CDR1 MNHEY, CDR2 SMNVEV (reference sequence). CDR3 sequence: CASSLNIGGATDTQYF.

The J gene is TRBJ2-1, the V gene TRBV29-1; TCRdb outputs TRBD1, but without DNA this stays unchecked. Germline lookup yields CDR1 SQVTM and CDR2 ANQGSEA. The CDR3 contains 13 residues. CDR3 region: CSVQGTGVNEQFF.

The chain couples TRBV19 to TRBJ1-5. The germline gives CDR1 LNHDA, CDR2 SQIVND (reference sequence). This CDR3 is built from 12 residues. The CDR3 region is CASSIGGQPQHF.

The CDR3 loop reads CASSLGQVNGYTF. This chain joins TRBV11-2 and TRBJ1-2. This CDR3 has 13 amino acids. Germline CDR1 SGHAT, CDR2 FQNNGV.

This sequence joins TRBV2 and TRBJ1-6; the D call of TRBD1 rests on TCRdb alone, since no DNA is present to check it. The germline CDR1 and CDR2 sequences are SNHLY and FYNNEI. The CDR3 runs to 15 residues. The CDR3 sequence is CASTSTGQRNSPLHF.

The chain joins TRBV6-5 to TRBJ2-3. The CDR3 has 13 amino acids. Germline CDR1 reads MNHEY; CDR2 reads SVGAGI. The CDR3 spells CASSYSFTDTQYF.

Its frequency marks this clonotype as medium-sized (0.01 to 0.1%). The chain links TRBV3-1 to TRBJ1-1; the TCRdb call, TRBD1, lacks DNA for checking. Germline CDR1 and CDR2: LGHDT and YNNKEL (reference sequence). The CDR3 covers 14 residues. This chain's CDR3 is CASSHWGTDTEAFF. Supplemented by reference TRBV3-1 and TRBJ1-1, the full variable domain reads DTAVSQTPKYLVTQMGNDKSIKCEQNLGHDTMYWYKQDSKKFLKIMFSYNNKELIINETVPNRFSPKSPDKAHLNLHINSLELGDSAVYFCASSHWGTDTEAFFGQGTRLTVV.

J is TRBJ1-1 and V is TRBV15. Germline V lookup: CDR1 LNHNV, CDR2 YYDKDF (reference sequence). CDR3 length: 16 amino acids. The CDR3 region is CATSRETSNLNTEAFF.

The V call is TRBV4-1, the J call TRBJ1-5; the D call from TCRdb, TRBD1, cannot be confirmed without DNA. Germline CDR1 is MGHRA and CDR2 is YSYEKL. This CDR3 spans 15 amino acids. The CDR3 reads CASSQNQGVNQPQHF.